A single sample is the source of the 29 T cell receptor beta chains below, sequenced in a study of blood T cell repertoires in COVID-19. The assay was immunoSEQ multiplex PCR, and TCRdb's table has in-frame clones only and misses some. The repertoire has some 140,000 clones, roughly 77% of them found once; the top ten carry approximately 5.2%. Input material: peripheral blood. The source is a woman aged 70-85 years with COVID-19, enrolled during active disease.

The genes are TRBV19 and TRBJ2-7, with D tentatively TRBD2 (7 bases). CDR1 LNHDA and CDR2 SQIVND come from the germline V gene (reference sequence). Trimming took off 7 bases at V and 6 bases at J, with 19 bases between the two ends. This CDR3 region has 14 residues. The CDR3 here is CASTPAGTSSEQYF. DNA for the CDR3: TGTGCCAGTACCCCAGCGGGGACATCATCCGAGCAGTACTTC.

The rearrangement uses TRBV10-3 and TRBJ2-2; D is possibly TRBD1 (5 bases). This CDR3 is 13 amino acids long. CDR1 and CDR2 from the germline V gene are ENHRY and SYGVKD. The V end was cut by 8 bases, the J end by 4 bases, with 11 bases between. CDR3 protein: CAIVDRVTGELFF. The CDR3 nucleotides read TGTGCCATCGTTGACAGAGTCACCGGGGAGCTGTTTTTT.

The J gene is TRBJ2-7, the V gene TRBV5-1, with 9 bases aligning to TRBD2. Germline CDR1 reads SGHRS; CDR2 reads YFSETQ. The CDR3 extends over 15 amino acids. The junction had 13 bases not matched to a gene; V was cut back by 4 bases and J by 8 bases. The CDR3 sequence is CASSPSSGGPLQQYF. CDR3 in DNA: TGCGCCAGCAGCCCATCAAGCGGGGGGCCTCTTCAGCAGTACTTC. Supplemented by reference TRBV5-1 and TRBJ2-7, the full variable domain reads KAGVTQTPRYLIKTRGQQVTLSCSPISGHRSVSWYQQTPGQGLQFLFEYFSETQRNKGNFPGRFSGRQFSNSRSEMNVSTLELGDSALYLCASSPSSGGPLQQYFGPGTRLTVT.

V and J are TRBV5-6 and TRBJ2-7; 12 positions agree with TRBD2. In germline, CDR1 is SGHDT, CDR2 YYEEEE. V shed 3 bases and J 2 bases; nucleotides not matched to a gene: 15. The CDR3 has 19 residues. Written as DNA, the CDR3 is TGTGCCAGCAGCTCGTCAGGTAGACTAGCGGGGGAGACGACCTACGAGCAGTACTTC. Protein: CASSSSGRLAGETTYEQYF.

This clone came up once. This chain's CDR3 is CATSRDLGEKLFF. CDR3 sequence (DNA): TGTGCCACCAGCAGAGATCTCGGTGAAAAACTGTTTTTT. V gene TRBV15 combines with J gene TRBJ1-4; D ambiguous. The V and J ends lost 0 bases and 7 bases respectively, with 6 bases between them. From germline, CDR1 is LNHNV and CDR2 YYDKDF (reference sequence). The CDR3 consists of 13 residues.

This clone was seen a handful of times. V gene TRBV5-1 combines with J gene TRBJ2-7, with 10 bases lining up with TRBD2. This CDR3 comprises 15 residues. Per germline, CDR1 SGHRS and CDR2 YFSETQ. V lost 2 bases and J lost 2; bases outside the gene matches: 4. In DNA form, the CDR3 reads TGCGCCAGCAGCTTCACTAGCGGGGTCCCCTACGAGCAGTACTTC. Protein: CASSFTSGVPYEQYF.

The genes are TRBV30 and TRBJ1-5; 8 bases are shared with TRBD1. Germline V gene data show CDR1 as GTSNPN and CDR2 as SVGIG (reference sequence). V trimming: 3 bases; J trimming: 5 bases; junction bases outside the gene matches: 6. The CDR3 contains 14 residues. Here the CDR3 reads CAWSADRGDQPQHF. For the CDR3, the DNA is TGTGCCTGGAGCGCTGACAGGGGAGATCAGCCCCAGCATTTT.

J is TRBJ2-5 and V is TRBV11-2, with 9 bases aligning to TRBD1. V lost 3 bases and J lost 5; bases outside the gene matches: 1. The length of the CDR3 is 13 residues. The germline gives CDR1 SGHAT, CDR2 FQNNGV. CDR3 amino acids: CASSLGQGETQYF. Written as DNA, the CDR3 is TGTGCCAGCAGCTTGGGACAGGGTGAGACCCAGTACTTC.

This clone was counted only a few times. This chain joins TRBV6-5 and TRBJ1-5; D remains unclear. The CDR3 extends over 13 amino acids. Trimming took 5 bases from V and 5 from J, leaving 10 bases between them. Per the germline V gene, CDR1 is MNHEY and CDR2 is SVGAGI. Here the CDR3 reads CASSTGSDQPQHF. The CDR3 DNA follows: TGTGCCAGCAGTACCGGAAGCGATCAGCCCCAGCATTTT.

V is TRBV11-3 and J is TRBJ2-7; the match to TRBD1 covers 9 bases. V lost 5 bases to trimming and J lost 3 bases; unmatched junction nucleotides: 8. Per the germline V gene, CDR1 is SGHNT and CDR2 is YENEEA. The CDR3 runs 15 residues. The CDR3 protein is CASSPGTGNIYEQYF. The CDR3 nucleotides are TGTGCCAGCAGCCCAGGGACAGGGAATATCTACGAGCAGTACTTC.

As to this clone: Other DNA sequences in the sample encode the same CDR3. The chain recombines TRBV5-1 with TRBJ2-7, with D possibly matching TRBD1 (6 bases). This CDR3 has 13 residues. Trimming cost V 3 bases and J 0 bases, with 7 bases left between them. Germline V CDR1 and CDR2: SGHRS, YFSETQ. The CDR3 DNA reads TGCGCCAGCAGCTCGACAGGCTCCTACGAGCAGTACTTC. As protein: CASSSTGSYEQYF.

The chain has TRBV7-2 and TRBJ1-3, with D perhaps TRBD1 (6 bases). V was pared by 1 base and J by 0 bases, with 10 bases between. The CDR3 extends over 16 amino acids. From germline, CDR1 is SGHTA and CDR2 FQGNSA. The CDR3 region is CASSLVQGGSGNTIYF. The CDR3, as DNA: TGTGCCAGCAGCTTAGTACAGGGCGGCTCTGGAAACACCATATATTTT.

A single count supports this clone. CDR3 sequence reads: CASSLLLAENEQFF. CDR3 coding DNA: TGCGCCAGCAGCTTGTTACTAGCGGAGAATGAGCAGTTCTTC. The rearrangement joins TRBV5-1 to TRBJ2-1, with 8 bases lining up with TRBD2. This CDR3 has 14 residues. Trimming cost V 1 base and J 7 bases; bases outside gene matches: 4. Germline V CDR1 and CDR2: SGHRS, YFSETQ. Using reference TRBV5-1 and TRBJ2-1 for the parts outside the CDR3, the full variable domain is KAGVTQTPRYLIKTRGQQVTLSCSPISGHRSVSWYQQTPGQGLQFLFEYFSETQRNKGNFPGRFSGRQFSNSRSEMNVSTLELGDSALYLCASSLLLAENEQFFGPGTRLTVL.

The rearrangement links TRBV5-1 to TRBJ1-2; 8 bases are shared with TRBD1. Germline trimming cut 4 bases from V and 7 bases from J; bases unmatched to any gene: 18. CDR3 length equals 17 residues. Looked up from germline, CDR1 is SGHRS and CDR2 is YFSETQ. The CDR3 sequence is CASSGEAGGGLGGGYTF. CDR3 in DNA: TGCGCCAGCAGCGGGGAGGCAGGGGGCGGCCTAGGTGGTGGCTACACCTTC. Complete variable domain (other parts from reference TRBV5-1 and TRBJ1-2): KAGVTQTPRYLIKTRGQQVTLSCSPISGHRSVSWYQQTPGQGLQFLFEYFSETQRNKGNFPGRFSGRQFSNSRSEMNVSTLELGDSALYLCASSGEAGGGLGGGYTFGSGTRLTVV.

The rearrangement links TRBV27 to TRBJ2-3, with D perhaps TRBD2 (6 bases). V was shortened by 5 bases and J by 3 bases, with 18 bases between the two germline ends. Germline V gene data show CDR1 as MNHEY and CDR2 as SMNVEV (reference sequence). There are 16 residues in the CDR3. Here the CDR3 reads CASSLTGTSLTDTQYF. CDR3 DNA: TGTGCCAGCAGTCTAACCGGGACTTCATTGACAGATACGCAGTATTTT.

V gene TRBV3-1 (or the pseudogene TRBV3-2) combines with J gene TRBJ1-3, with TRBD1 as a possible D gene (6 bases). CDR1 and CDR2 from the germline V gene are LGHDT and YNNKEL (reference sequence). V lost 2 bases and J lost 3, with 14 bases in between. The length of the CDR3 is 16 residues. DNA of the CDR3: TGTGCCAGCAGCCAACCCCCTAGGGGGGGTGGAAACACCATATATTTT. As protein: CASSQPPRGGGNTIYF.

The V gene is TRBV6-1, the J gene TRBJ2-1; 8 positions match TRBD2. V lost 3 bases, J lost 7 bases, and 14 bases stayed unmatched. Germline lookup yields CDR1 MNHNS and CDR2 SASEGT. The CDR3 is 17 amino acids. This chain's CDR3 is CASSEIGVAGMVNEQFF. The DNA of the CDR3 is TGTGCCAGCAGTGAGATTGGGGTAGCGGGGATGGTTAATGAGCAGTTCTTC.

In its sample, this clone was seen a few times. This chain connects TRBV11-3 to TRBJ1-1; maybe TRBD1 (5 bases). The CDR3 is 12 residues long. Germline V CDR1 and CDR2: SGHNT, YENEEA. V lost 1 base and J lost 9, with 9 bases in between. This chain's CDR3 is CASSLADSQAFF. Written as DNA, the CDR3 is TGTGCCAGCAGCTTAGCTGACAGCCAAGCTTTCTTT.

CDR3 DNA: TGTGCCAGCAGTTCTGCCAGACAACTGAACTATGGCTACACCTTC. This translates into CASSSARQLNYGYTF. The rearrangement links TRBV6-2 or TRBV6-3 to TRBJ1-2; D remains ambiguous. V lost 4 bases and J lost 2, with 14 bases in between. Looked up from germline, CDR1 is MNHEY and CDR2 is SVGEGT. This CDR3 contains 15 residues.

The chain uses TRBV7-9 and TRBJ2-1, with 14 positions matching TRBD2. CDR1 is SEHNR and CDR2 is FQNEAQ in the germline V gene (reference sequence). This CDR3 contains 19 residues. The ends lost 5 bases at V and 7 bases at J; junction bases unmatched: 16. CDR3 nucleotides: TGTGCCAGCAGCGGACAGGGTTCGGGACTAGCGGGGGCCCCTAATGAGCAGTTCTTC. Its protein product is CASSGQGSGLAGAPNEQFF.

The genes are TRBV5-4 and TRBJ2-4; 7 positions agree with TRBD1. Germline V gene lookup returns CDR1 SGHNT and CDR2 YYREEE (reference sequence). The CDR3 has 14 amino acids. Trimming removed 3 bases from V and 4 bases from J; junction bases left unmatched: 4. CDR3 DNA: TGTGCCAGCAGCTCACAGGGGATGAAAAACATTCAGTACTTC. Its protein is CASSSQGMKNIQYF.

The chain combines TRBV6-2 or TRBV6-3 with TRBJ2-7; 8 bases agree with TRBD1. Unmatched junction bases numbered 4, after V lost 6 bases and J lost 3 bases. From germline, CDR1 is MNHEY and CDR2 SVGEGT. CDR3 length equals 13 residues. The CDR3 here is CASSRTGSYEQYF. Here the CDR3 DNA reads TGTGCCAGCAGCCGGACAGGGAGCTACGAGCAGTACTTC.

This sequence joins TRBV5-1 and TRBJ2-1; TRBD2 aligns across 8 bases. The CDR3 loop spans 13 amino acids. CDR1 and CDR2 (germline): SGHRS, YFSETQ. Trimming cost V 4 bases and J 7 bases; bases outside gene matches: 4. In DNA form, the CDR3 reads TGCGCCAGCAGCCGGGAGGGGGGAAATGAGCAGTTCTTC. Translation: CASSREGGNEQFF.

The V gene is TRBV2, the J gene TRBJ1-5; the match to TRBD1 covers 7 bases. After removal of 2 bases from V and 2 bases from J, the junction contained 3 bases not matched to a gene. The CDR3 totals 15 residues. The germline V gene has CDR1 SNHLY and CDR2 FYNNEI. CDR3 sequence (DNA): TGTGCCAGCAGTGAAACCGGGACAGGCAATCAGCCCCAGCATTTT. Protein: CASSETGTGNQPQHF.

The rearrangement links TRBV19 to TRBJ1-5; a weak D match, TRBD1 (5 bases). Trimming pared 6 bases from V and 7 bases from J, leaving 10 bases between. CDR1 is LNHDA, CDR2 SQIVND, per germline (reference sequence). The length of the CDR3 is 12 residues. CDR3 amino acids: CASRIRGQPQHF. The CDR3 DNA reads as TGTGCCAGTAGGATCCGGGGGCAGCCCCAGCATTTT.

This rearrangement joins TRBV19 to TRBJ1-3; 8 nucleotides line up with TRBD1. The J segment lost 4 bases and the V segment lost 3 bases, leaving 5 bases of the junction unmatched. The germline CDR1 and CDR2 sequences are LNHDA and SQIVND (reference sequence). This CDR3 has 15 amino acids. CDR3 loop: CASSIPGGMGNTIYF. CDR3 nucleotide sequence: TGTGCCAGTAGTATTCCAGGGGGCATGGGAAACACCATATATTTT.

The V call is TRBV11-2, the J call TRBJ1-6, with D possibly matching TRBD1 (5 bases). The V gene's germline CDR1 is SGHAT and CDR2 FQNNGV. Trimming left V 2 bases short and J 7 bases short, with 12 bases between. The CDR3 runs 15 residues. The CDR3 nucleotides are TGTGCCAGCAGCTTAACTCCAGGGTCGAATTCACCCCTCCACTTT. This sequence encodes CASSLTPGSNSPLHF.

CDR3 coding DNA: TGTGCCACCAGCAGAGGGGGGGACAGGGGAGAGACCCAGTACTTC. Its translation is CATSRGGDRGETQYF. The J gene is TRBJ2-5, the V gene TRBV15; 10 positions agree with TRBD1. From germline, CDR1 is LNHNV and CDR2 YYDKDF (reference sequence). This CDR3 contains 15 residues. V shed 1 base and J 4 bases; nucleotides not matched to a gene: 3.

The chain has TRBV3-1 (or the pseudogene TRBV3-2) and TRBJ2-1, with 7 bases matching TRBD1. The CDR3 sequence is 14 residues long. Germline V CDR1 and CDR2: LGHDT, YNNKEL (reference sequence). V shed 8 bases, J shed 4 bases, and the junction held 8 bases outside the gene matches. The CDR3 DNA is TGTGCCAGCGGGGTCGGGACAGCATACAATGAGCAGTTCTTC. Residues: CASGVGTAYNEQFF.